This T cell receptor (beta chain) comes out of a study of cytomegalovirus exposure and HLA in healthy donors (TCRdb year 2017). Regarding the complete study: An earlier analysis of roughly 570 of the donors reported 276 Gb of sequence data and 117 million unique TCR beta sequences obtained from some 170 million T cells. On average, about 200,000 unique TCR beta nucleotide sequences were sequenced per donor among roughly 430 genotyped donors of the cohort, with approximately 18% of those sequences being non-productive. Of the 300 to 400 genotyped donors, over 65% fell in the genetic ancestry cluster associated with self-reported Caucasian donors. Besides the first cohort of 666 subjects, a separate validation cohort made up of roughly 120 different subjects was used. Alongside the repertoire data, information on donor age, sex, ethnicity and CMV serostatus was compiled. The aim of the study was to test whether cataloging public T cell receptors could identify signatures of past pathogen exposure. Approximately 330 gigabases of sequencing data and approximately 92 million unique TCR sequences made up an early release that covered fewer than 650 HLA-typed donors. To predict cytomegalovirus infection status, the study combined high-throughput TCR immunosequencing, statistical association of individual TCRs with disease status, and machine learning. Rather than using new phenotypic data, the later analysis identified candidate immune exposures from TCR beta sequences and from how often those sequences occurred across donors. Every repertoire in the discovery cohort had been generated on one and the same sequencing platform. Class I and class II HLA loci were covered by the typing at four-digit resolution. The study profiled the T cell repertoires of around 700 subjects by immunosequencing and related them to cytomegalovirus serostatus. To decide whether each TCR beta V gene segment behaved as functional or pseudogenic, an earlier analysis of some 580 of the donors relied on high-throughput TCR beta sequencing. About 5 DR-DQ haplotypes were handled as single units for association and clustering, since linkage in the cohort was strong. A later analysis re-examined previously published TCR beta repertoires from over 500 donors and added high-resolution HLA genotyping to investigate patterns of TCR occurrence. Typing coverage differed by locus: A, B, C, DRB1 and DQB1 were typed in about 620-630 donors, DQA1 in approximately 520, DPA1 in 600 to 610, and DPB1 in 472. A later genetic analysis took genome-wide SNP genotypes for about 55% of the 666 donors and used that subset as a discovery cohort.

Summary of the overall study and its limitations: Most TCR sequences were seen in very few donors, while some public TCRs were found in many individuals. In a later analysis, most CMV-associated TCR beta chains were found to appear HLA-restricted, with HLA associations seemingly driven largely by CMV exposure. A later analysis found that HLA-associated TCR beta chains were more clonally expanded and had lower generation probabilities than equally common non-associated chains. In a later genetic analysis, fewer N-insertions in productive TCRs were reported among donors in an Asian-associated ancestry cluster than the roughly 700-donor mean. Because HLA typing was missing for some donors at each locus, association tests included only the typed subset. In a later analysis, the rate of TCR association differed among HLA loci, with DRB1 alleles having the most associated TCRs and HLA-C alleles having the fewest. A further reported finding was that TCR beta sequences accurately predicted the HLA-A and HLA-B alleles for most subjects in the first cohort. A later analysis reported that several top co-occurrence clusters appeared linked to parvovirus B19, influenza, CMV and Epstein-Barr virus. A group of highly shared sequence variants was considered likely to be a technical artifact of the sequencing pipeline. A later analysis associated about 17,000 TCR beta sequences with specific HLA alleles at a false discovery rate of 0.05. A later genetic analysis associated a missense DCLRE1C variant with V-gene and J-gene trimming of TCR beta chains, and an independent cohort replicated the association. The only immune exposure information available for the cohort was CMV serostatus. The earlier analysis of some 560 of the donors excluded roughly 17 rarely observed V segments, including chromosome 9 orphons, because counts were too low. In both the original and validation cohorts, the classifier was reported to diagnose cytomegalovirus status with high specificity and sensitivity. In this cohort, only TCR beta chains were sequenced, and detectable features were limited by the absence of alpha or paired-chain data. The study listed 164 TCR beta chains as associated with cytomegalovirus. Correlated functional status among segregating V segments might reflect linkage disequilibrium, but an unknown experimental factor could not be ruled out. In an earlier analysis of about 600 of the donors, most TCR beta V segments appeared in productive rearrangements about 87% or about 30% of the time, broadly matching IMGT annotations. The authors suggested that the approach could potentially be generalized to other disease states and immunological phenotypes. Sequencing depth was assumed to be roughly uniform across donors in the presence/absence analyses, though that assumption may not hold. When HLA alleles, especially DR and DQ, strongly co-occurred, attributing TCR associations to individual alleles was difficult. In vitro tests confirmed that three of the cytomegalovirus-associated TCR beta chains recognize cytomegalovirus antigens. Some IMGT-functional V segments, including TRBV6-2 and TRBV6-3, could not be told apart with the 87-base-pair reads, so those segments were excluded.

The receptor library was made with the immunoSEQ multiplex PCR assay. For the multiplex PCR, a mixture combining 60 forward primers for TCR Vbeta segments and 13 reverse primers for TCR Jbeta segments was used. Amplification of the CDR3 region of rearranged TCR beta genes was performed with a multiplex PCR assay on genomic DNA. The Illumina HiSeq System was used to sequence the amplified TCR beta libraries as 87-base-pair reads. In the original analysis: Across the 600 to 700 repertoires, a later analysis counted 80 million or so unique TCR beta chains, approximately 10 million of which were shared by at least two donors. To remove PCR and sequencing errors, raw reads were error-corrected and collapsed into unique sequences using a nearest-neighbor algorithm that merged closely related sequences. V, D and J gene segments were assigned by aligning CDR3 sequences to IMGT reference sequences. Each retained sequence needed at least a six-nucleotide match to both a V gene segment and a J gene segment. A rearrangement counted as productive if the CDR3 had no stop codons and remained in frame with V and J, and every other rearrangement counted as non-productive. CDR3 was defined by IMGT convention, running from the second conserved V-encoded cysteine to the conserved J-encoded phenylalanine. The earlier analysis of approximately 590 of the donors excluded any sequence lacking an unambiguous match to a single V gene segment. An earlier analysis of 587 of the donors called V segments functional above 56.7% productive rearrangements and segregating when the between-donor standard deviation exceeded 5%. To diagnose cytomegalovirus status from the catalog of TCR beta chain sequences, a statistical classification framework was built. In a later analysis, V and J genes were assigned by comparing TCR nucleotide sequences against IMGT/GENE-DB human TR gene sequences. A later analysis assigned CDR3 sequences and most-parsimonious VDJ recombination scenarios with the TCRdist pipeline. In a later analysis, each TCR beta chain was defined by its CDR3 amino acid sequence together with its V-gene family, and reads without a unique V-gene family were excluded. To address suspected cross-contamination and a sequencing artifact, a later analysis removed roughly 580 highly shared, low-generation-probability nucleotide sequences. In a later analysis, a clonal expansion index was calculated for each public chain from normalized within-repertoire ranks of inferred template counts. Generation probabilities in a later analysis came from a VDJ recombination model fitted to out-of-frame rearrangements, and those results were checked against IGoR. In a later analysis, TCR-TCR, TCR-HLA and TCR-CMV co-occurrence was scored with hypergeometric tests, and a repertoire-size bias correction was applied to TCR pairs. False discovery rates were estimated in a later analysis by permuting HLA or CMV assignments 20 times. A later analysis grouped co-occurring TCRs with DBSCAN, adding TCRdist sequence similarity when clustering within HLA-allele-positive subsets. For co-occurrence clustering, repertoires with fewer than 30,000 or more than 120,000 public chains were excluded, along with 4 to 6 repertoires with anomalous nucleotide sharing. TCRdb took over this immuneACCESS table, retaining in-frame rearrangements with V and J assigned. Such tables are incomplete; in checked studies, under half of the missing clones stem from an unresolved V gene, and the remainder is unexplained. V, J and clone size reflect that table, while D and trimming were determined from the DNA. This sample gives under 200,000 clones in total; about 86% of them show up just once. Almost 2% of the sample goes to the ten largest clones.

This clone was observed once. Its binding antigen is unknown. The input lacks base qualities; no much larger clone sits a single base away. In total, just over 650 healthy bone marrow donors made up the cohort. Cohort members were all nominally healthy when sampled, although unrecorded immune exposures were likely present. The donor tested CMV seronegative and was one of the 352 seronegative cohort members. Each donor provided a peripheral blood sample, and peripheral blood mononuclear cells were used for TCR beta sequencing. Genomic DNA was extracted from the blood cell samples with the Qiagen DNeasy Blood Extraction Kit. Trimmed from V: 3 bases; trimmed from J: 4 bases; junction bases lacking a gene match: 6. The germline V gene sets CDR1 to SGHNT and CDR2 to YENEEA. The CDR3 numbers 15 residues from cysteine through phenylalanine. CDR3 DNA only is kept here, 45 bases in frame from base 1.

The sequence links TRBV11-3 to TRBJ2-7; TRBD1 aligns with 10 central bases. The sequencing input was PBMCs. This TCR derives from a young woman in good health and CMV-seronegative. The nucleotide sequence reads TGTGCCAGCAGCTTCAGGGGGGACAGGGGTTACGAGCAGTACTTC. The translation is CASSFRGDRGYEQYF.